Listed below are T cell receptor beta chains from one sample, sequenced in a study of T cell repertoires in ileal Crohn's disease. Only in-frame clones appear in the TCRdb table, and some are missing; sequencing was by immunoSEQ multiplex PCR. The sample shows 2,000 to 3,000 clones, roughly 93% of them seen only once. Sequenced sample: ileal tissue. The receptors here all came from an adult with Crohn's disease. Each CDR3 is given with its conserved first and last residue. D genes are given only for firm matches. A row's size may be missing; if present it is once, few, many or a size class.

j_call	d_call	clone_size	v_call	cdr3_nt	cdr3_aa
TRBJ1-1	TRBD1	.	TRBV5-6	TGTGCCAGCAGCTTGGAAACAGGGGGCACTGAAGCTTTCTTT	CASSLETGGTEAFF
TRBJ1-1	.	.	TRBV5-8	TGTGCCAGCAGCCCCAGTTCCTTTTGGGCTGAAGCTTTCTTT	CASSPSSFWAEAFF
TRBJ1-1	.	once	TRBV6-6	TGTGCCAGCAGTTACGACGGGAACACTGAAGCTTTCTTT	CASSYDGNTEAFF
TRBJ1-3	.	.	TRBV27	TGTGCCAGCAGTTTCCGGGGGGGGACCGGAAACACCATATATTTT	CASSFRGGTGNTIYF
TRBJ2-7	.	.	TRBV7-9	TGTGCCAGCAGCCGGGGTCCGGACGAGTACTTC	CASSRGPDEYF
TRBJ2-7	.	.	TRBV27	.	CASSTSTDRLEQYF
TRBJ1-1	.	.	TRBV6-1	TGTGCCAGCAGTGAAGCAAAAGGTCTCAACACTGAAGCTTTCTTT	CASSEAKGLNTEAFF
TRBJ2-7	TRBD2	.	TRBV11-3	TGTGCCAGCAGCTCGGGACTAGCGGCCTACGAGCAGTACTTC	CASSSGLAAYEQYF
TRBJ2-7	.	.	TRBV6-1	TGTGCCAGCAGTGAAGCGTATCAGGGGGGCTACGAGCAGTACTTC	CASSEAYQGGYEQYF
TRBJ1-1	TRBD1	.	TRBV5-1	TGCGCCAGCAGCTTGGGACAGGGATTCACTGAAGCTTTCTTT	CASSLGQGFTEAFF
TRBJ2-7	TRBD2	.	TRBV19	TGTGCCAGTAGCATCGGGGGGGGCTCCTACGAGCAGTACTTC	CASSIGGGSYEQYF
TRBJ1-4	.	.	TRBV7-9	TGTGCCAGCAGCCGACCGGGGGGCATTAATGAAAAACTGTTTTTT	CASSRPGGINEKLFF
TRBJ2-5	TRBD2	once	TRBV5-1	TGCGCCAGCAGCTGGACGGTCGGGACTAGCGGGGGGTCCCAAGAGACCCAGTACTTC	CASSWTVGTSGGSQETQYF
TRBJ2-7	.	.	TRBV7-2	TGTGCCAGCAGCTTAGGGCGGCAGAGATACGAGCAGTACTTC	CASSLGRQRYEQYF
TRBJ2-7	.	once	TRBV11-1	TGTGCCAGCAGCTTAGTGGGCAGGAGATACGAGCAGTACTTC	CASSLVGRRYEQYF
TRBJ2-1	TRBD2	.	TRBV6-4	TGTGCCAGCAGTGAAGGACTAGCGGGAAGAGCTGAGCAGTTCTTC	CASSEGLAGRAEQFF
TRBJ2-7	.	once	TRBV7-2	TGTGCCAGCAGCTTAAAATACGAGCAGTACTTC	CASSLKYEQYF
TRBJ1-2	.	.	TRBV9	TGTGCCAGCAGCGTATCAGACAGCTATGGCTACACCTTC	CASSVSDSYGYTF
TRBJ2-4	.	.	TRBV27	TGTGCCAGCAGTTTAACGCAGAACGCTGGGCACATTCAGTACTTC	CASSLTQNAGHIQYF
TRBJ2-2	.	.	TRBV2	TGTGCCAGCAGTCCCCTACGGGCAGGGCGGGCCACCGGGGAGCTGTTTTTT	CASSPLRAGRATGELFF
TRBJ2-1	TRBD2	.	TRBV11-2	TGTGCCAGCAGCTTAGATAAGGCTAGCGGGAGTCGTAGGGAGCAGTTCTTC	CASSLDKASGSRREQFF
TRBJ1-1	.	.	TRBV5-4	TGTGCCAGCAGCTTAAGGGGGACTGAAGCTTTCTTT	CASSLRGTEAFF
TRBJ2-1	TRBD2	.	TRBV9	TGTGCCAGCAGCGCGGGGACTAGCGGCTACAATGAGCAGTTCTTC	CASSAGTSGYNEQFF
TRBJ2-2	.	.	TRBV7-3	TGTGCCAGCAGTTTACCGACCGGGGAGCTGTTTTTT	CASSLPTGELFF
TRBJ2-3	.	.	TRBV5-1	TGCGCCAGCAGCCCGAGTACTTCTAGCACAGATACGCAGTATTTT	CASSPSTSSTDTQYF
TRBJ2-2	TRBD2	.	TRBV19	TGTGCCAGTAGTATGGGGCTAGCGGGACTCACCGGGGAGCTGTTTTTT	CASSMGLAGLTGELFF
TRBJ2-7	.	once	TRBV7-9	TGTGCCAGCAGTTTAGACAGGTCCTACGAGCAGTACTTC	CASSLDRSYEQYF
TRBJ2-5	.	.	TRBV27	TGTGCCAGCAGCCCGGGAGCGGGACAGAGTCAGGAGACCCAGTACTTC	CASSPGAGQSQETQYF
TRBJ2-5	.	.	TRBV29-1	TGCAGCGCTACAGATAGTCGCGGATTAGAGACCCAGTACTTC	CSATDSRGLETQYF
TRBJ1-5	.	.	TRBV18	TGTGCCAGCTCGATTGGGCAGGGTAATCAGCCCCAGCATTTT	CASSIGQGNQPQHF
TRBJ1-2	.	few	TRBV6-1	TGTGCCAGCAGTGAAGGACGGGGCTATGGCTACACCTTC	CASSEGRGYGYTF
TRBJ2-2	.	.	TRBV18	TGTGCCAGCTCACCGGGACTTTCGAACACCGGGGAGCTGTTTTTT	CASSPGLSNTGELFF
TRBJ2-1	TRBD2	.	TRBV27	TGTGCCAGCAGTTTAGGACTAGCGTACAATGAGCAGTTCTTC	CASSLGLAYNEQFF
TRBJ2-1	.	.	TRBV30	TGTGCCTGGAGTGTAGCACTCCACGCCTCCTACAATGAGCAGTTCTTC	CAWSVALHASYNEQFF
TRBJ1-1	TRBD1	.	TRBV7-9	TGTGCCAGCAGCGGGCGGACAGGGGGTGCTGAAGCTTTCTTT	CASSGRTGGAEAFF
TRBJ1-5	.	few	TRBV29-1	TGCAGCGCATCCCAGGACAGAGGTACCCAGCCCCAGCATTTT	CSASQDRGTQPQHF
TRBJ2-7	TRBD2	.	TRBV13	TGTGCCAGCAGCTTTGGACTAGCGGGCCCGCGCCGAGCCTCCTACGAGCAGTACTTC	CASSFGLAGPRRASYEQYF
TRBJ2-5	.	.	TRBV2	TGTGCCAGCAAACGTCCCGTATGGGAGACCCAGTACTTC	CASKRPVWETQYF